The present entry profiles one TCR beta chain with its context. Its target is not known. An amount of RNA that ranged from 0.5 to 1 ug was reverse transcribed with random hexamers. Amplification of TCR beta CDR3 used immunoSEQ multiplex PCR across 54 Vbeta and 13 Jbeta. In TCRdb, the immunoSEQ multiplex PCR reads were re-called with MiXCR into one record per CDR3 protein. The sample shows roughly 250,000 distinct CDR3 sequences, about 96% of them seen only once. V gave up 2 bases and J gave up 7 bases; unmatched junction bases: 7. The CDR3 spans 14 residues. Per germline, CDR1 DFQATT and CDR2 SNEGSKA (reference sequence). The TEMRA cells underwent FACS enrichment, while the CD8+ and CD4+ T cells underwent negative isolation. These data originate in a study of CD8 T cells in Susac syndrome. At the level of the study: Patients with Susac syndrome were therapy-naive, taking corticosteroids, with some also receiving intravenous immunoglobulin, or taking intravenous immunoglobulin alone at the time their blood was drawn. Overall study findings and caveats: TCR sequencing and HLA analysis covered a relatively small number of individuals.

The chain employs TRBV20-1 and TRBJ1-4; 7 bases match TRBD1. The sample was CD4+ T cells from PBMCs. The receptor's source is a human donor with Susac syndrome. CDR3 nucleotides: TGCAGTGCTAGACCGACAGGGTATACTGAAAAACTGTTTTTT. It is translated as CSARPTGYTEKLFF.